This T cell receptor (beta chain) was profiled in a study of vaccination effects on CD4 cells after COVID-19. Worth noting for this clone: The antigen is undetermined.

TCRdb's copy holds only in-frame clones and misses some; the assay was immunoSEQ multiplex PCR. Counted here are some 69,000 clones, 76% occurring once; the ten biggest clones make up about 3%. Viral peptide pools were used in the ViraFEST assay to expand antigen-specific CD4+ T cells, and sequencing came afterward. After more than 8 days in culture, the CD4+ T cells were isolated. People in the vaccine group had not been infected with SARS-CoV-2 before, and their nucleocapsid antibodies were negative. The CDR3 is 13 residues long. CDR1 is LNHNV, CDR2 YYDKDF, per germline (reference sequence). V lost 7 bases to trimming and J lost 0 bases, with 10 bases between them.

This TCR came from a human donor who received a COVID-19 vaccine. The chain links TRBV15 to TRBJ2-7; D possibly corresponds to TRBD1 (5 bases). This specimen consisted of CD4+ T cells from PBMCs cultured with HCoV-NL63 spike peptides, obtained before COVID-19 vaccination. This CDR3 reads CATKDTSSYEQYV. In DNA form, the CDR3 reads TGTGCCACCAAGGACACGAGCTCCTACGAGCAGTACGTC.